This TCR beta chain appears in the sequencing data of a study of post-analysis software for immune sequencing data. Broader study findings: Patients carried a handful of TRBV segments more frequently than controls did, and TRBV5-6, TRBV5-1 and TRBV20-1 were among them. F measure grouped same-batch samples tightly together. Diversity measured as normalized Chao1 was significantly lower in multiple sclerosis patients than in controls.

cDNA libraries of TCR beta carried unique molecular identifiers. TCRdb ran MiXCR on the PCR reads and lists one entry per CDR3 protein. This sample yields under 900,000 distinct CDR3 sequences, of which about 50% are seen a single time; about 4.8% belongs to the top ten. Comments on this clonotype: Antigen unknown.

J gave up 5 bases and V 6 bases, and 10 bases lay outside the gene matches. The CDR3 loop spans 17 amino acids. Sequences were obtained from blood. V and J are TRBV12-3 or TRBV12-4 and TRBJ2-3, with 14 bases lining up with TRBD2. This TCR derives from a girl aged 10-17 years with multiple sclerosis. CDR3 residues: CASSPGKTSGRGDTQYF. The CDR3 region has the DNA TGTGCCAGCAGCCCCGGGAAGACTAGCGGGAGGGGAGATACGCAGTATTTT.